Shown below are 17 T cell receptor beta chains from a single sample sequenced in a study of T cell responses to AZD1222 COVID-19 vaccine. The data were produced by immunoSEQ multiplex PCR, yet TCRdb's version contains in-frame clones alone and is incomplete. The sample shows 95,000 to 150,000 clones, roughly nine tenths of them seen only once. This sample comprised peripheral blood, obtained on day 0 of AZD1222 vaccination. The receptor source for this set is an adult in good health.

The chain joins TRBV2 to TRBJ2-5, with TRBD2 identical over 7 bases. V was clipped by 4 bases and J by 3 bases; unmatched bases: 8. CDR1 SNHLY and CDR2 FYNNEI come from the germline V gene. CDR3 size: 15 residues. In nucleotides, the CDR3 is TGTGCCAGCAGTGGGGTTAGCGGGCAGAAAGAGACCCAGTACTTC. This gives the protein CASSGVSGQKETQYF.

The gene calls are TRBV28 and TRBJ2-7, with D possibly TRBD2 on 5 matching bases. The CDR3 is made up of 13 amino acids. CDR1 MDHEN and CDR2 SYDVKM come from the germline V gene. V lost 3 bases, J lost 5 bases, and 11 bases lay in between. This CDR3 is CASSFSGKDEQYF. Written as DNA, the CDR3 is TGTGCCAGCAGTTTTTCGGGAAAGGACGAGCAGTACTTC. Looking up the rest from reference TRBV28 and TRBJ2-7 gives the full variable domain: DVKVTQSSRYLVKRTGEKVFLECVQDMDHENMFWYRQDPGLGLRLIYFSYDVKMKEKGDIPEGYSVSREKKERFSLILESASTNQTSMYLCASSFSGKDEQYFGPGTRLTVT.

The J gene is TRBJ1-2, the V gene TRBV28, with a possible D match to TRBD1 (6 bases). This CDR3 is 16 amino acids long. Germline V gives CDR1 MDHEN, CDR2 SYDVKM. V shed 7 bases and J shed 8 bases, with 26 bases lying between them. CDR3 DNA sequence: TGTGCCAGCACTAACTCTGAGGGACACTTCGTTTCGGGCTACACCTTC. It codes for CASTNSEGHFVSGYTF.

This sequence joins TRBV11-2 and TRBJ1-2; 7 bases map to TRBD1. CDR3 length: 15 amino acids. V was pared by 4 bases and J by 6 bases, with 11 bases of the junction left unmatched. Per the germline V gene, CDR1 is SGHAT and CDR2 is FQNNGV. CDR3 loop: CASSSTRRTGDGYTF. The CDR3 DNA reads as TGTGCCAGCAGCTCGACCCGAAGAACAGGGGATGGCTACACCTTC.

The V and J genes are TRBV2 and TRBJ1-4; D ambiguous. The CDR3 has 16 residues. The germline V and J ends were trimmed by 6 bases and 4 bases, with 18 bases remaining between them. Germline V gene data show CDR1 as SNHLY and CDR2 as FYNNEI. The CDR3 spells CASSYRTGGINEKLFF. DNA for the CDR3: TGTGCCAGCAGCTACCGAACGGGAGGGATTAATGAAAAACTGTTTTTT.

This clone was picked up a small number of times. The chain has TRBV25-1 and TRBJ1-1; no clear D gene. CDR1 and CDR2 from the germline V gene are MGHDK and SYGVNS. With 4 bases removed from V and 0 bases from J, the gap between germline ends came to 3 bases. This CDR3 has 12 residues. The CDR3 DNA sequence: TGTGCCAGCAGTGGAGTGAACACTGAAGCTTTCTTT. Translation: CASSGVNTEAFF.

There are a few counts of this clone. The V gene is TRBV3-1 (or the pseudogene TRBV3-2), the J gene TRBJ2-5; 8 nucleotides agree with TRBD1. Germline V gives CDR1 LGHDT, CDR2 YNNKEL (reference sequence). With V trimmed by 2 bases and J by 5 bases, 7 bases remained unmatched. This CDR3 region has 15 residues. CDR3 residues: CASSQFDRGPETQYF. CDR3 in DNA: TGTGCCAGCAGCCAATTCGACAGGGGACCGGAGACCCAGTACTTC.

This clone showed up just a few times. The chain links TRBV28 to TRBJ1-4; D call uncertain. This CDR3 is 14 amino acids long. Germline CDR1 is MDHEN and CDR2 is SYDVKM. V gave up 2 bases and J gave up 3 bases, with 7 bases separating them. The CDR3 loop is CASSLRGANEKLFF. CDR3 bases: TGTGCCAGCAGTTTACGGGGTGCTAATGAAAAACTGTTTTTT.

The chain employs TRBV7-2 and TRBJ2-1; TRBD1 matches 11 bases. The germline V gene encodes CDR1 SGHTA and CDR2 FQGNSA. The CDR3 consists of 12 residues. Trimming at V came to 9 bases and at J to 9 bases, leaving 4 bases not matched to a gene. The CDR3 region is CASGQGAIEQFF. CDR3 bases: TGTGCCAGTGGACAGGGGGCAATTGAGCAGTTCTTC.

J is TRBJ1-1 and V is TRBV27, with a tentative D call TRBD1 (5 bases). Per the germline V gene, CDR1 is MNHEY and CDR2 is SMNVEV (reference sequence). V lost 0 bases, J lost 4 bases, and 9 bases lay in between. This CDR3 has 14 amino acids. The CDR3: CASSLSPRATEAFF. The CDR3 coding sequence is TGTGCCAGCAGTTTATCGCCCAGGGCCACTGAAGCTTTCTTT.

The V and J genes are TRBV15 and TRBJ2-3; D is ambiguous. From germline, CDR1 is LNHNV and CDR2 YYDKDF (reference sequence). The CDR3 loop spans 18 amino acids. Trimming shortened V by 0 bases and J by 0 bases, and 16 bases separated the two germline ends. In DNA form, the CDR3 reads TGTGCCACCAGCAGAGATCCCGGGTCACTGGGGAGCACAGATACGCAGTATTTT. Amino acids: CATSRDPGSLGSTDTQYF.

CDR3 DNA sequence: TGCGCCAGCAGCCAAGATGGGGGACCCAGCCCATCTGGGGCCAACGTCCTGACTTTC. The encoded protein is CASSQDGGPSPSGANVLTF. The J gene is TRBJ2-6, the V gene TRBV4-1, with D perhaps given as TRBD1 or TRBD2 (5 bases each). Trimming removed 0 bases from V and 1 base from J, with 16 bases in between. Germline lookup yields CDR1 MGHRA and CDR2 YSYEKL. This CDR3 is 19 amino acids long.

The chain has TRBV5-1 and TRBJ1-3; D is uncertain. Germline values: CDR1 SGHRS, CDR2 YFSETQ. V lost 0 bases and J 2 bases, leaving 6 bases between the germline ends. CDR3 size: 14 residues. The CDR3 DNA follows: TGCGCCAGCAGCTTGGAAGGTACTGGAAACACCATATATTTT. This translates into CASSLEGTGNTIYF.

This clone was recorded once. The chain recombines TRBV7-9 with TRBJ2-7, with 7 bases fitting TRBD1. CDR1 and CDR2 (germline): SEHNR, FQNEAQ (reference sequence). The V gene end was trimmed by 5 bases and the J gene end by 4 bases; junction bases not matched to a gene: 11. The CDR3 is 15 residues long. The CDR3 reads CASSQTGRGGYEQYF. CDR3 nucleotides: TGTGCCAGCAGCCAGACAGGGAGAGGCGGGTACGAGCAGTACTTC.

This clone occurred once. The J gene is TRBJ1-1, the V gene TRBV29-1; D unresolved. V was clipped by 8 bases and J by 0 bases, with 13 bases between them. The germline gives CDR1 SQVTM, CDR2 ANQGSEA. This CDR3 is built from 13 residues. DNA of the CDR3: TGCAGCATTGCCCGAGGGATGAACACTGAAGCTTTCTTT. Its protein is CSIARGMNTEAFF. Full variable domain (remainder filled in from reference TRBV29-1 and TRBJ1-1): SAVISQKPSRDICQRGTSLTIQCQVDSQVTMMFWYRQQPGQSLTLIATANQGSEATYESGFVIDKFPISRPNLTFSTLTVSNMSPEDSSIYLCSIARGMNTEAFFGQGTRLTVV.

The gene calls are TRBV9 and TRBJ1-6; possible D gene TRBD1, 6 bases. The CDR3 is 14 residues long. Germline values: CDR1 SGDLS, CDR2 YYNGEE. Trimming stripped 0 bases from V and 6 bases from J, with 7 bases between. The DNA for the CDR3 is TGTGCCAGCAGCGTAGAGGACAGTAATTCACCCCTCCACTTT. It yields the protein CASSVEDSNSPLHF.

The chain combines TRBV11-2 with TRBJ2-7; 9 bases are shared with TRBD1. V shed 5 bases, J shed 5 bases, and the junction held 10 bases outside the gene matches. This CDR3 has 15 residues. Per germline, CDR1 SGHAT and CDR2 FQNNGV. CDR3 bases: TGTGCCAGCAGCGAACAGGGGGCGTATTCCCACGAGCAGTACTTC. Amino acids: CASSEQGAYSHEQYF.